One T cell receptor (beta chain) is described in this entry. Its antigen is still unknown. Ipilimumab CTLA-4 blockade and focal radiation were given to patients with chemo-refractory metastatic non-small-cell lung cancer. The sample originates from a study of radiotherapy plus CTLA-4 blockade in lung cancer. Whole-study context: Disease control was present in more than 30% of patients, and objective responses in around 18%. Whole-study findings and limits: An expansion of tumor-derived TCR clones occurred in blood after radiotherapy plus ipilimumab. The best predictor of response was reported to be early blood T cell clone dynamics, with interferon-beta.

Germline CDR1 and CDR2: SGHTS and YDEGEE. CDR3 length: 12 residues. Deletions cut 2 bases from V and 7 bases from J, with 6 bases between. TCRdb's copy holds only in-frame clones and misses some; the assay was immunoSEQ multiplex PCR. The sample lists around 70,000 clones, approximately 80% occurring once. The rearrangement uses TRBV5-8 and TRBJ2-2; no firm D call. Sequencing was performed on peripheral blood, taken from a patient treated with radiotherapy plus ipilimumab. This receptor was taken from a human donor with non-small cell lung cancer who had a partial response to radiotherapy plus ipilimumab. In DNA form, the CDR3 reads TGTGCCAGCAGCTTCGGGTTCGGGGAGCTGTTTTTT. It yields the protein CASSFGFGELFF.